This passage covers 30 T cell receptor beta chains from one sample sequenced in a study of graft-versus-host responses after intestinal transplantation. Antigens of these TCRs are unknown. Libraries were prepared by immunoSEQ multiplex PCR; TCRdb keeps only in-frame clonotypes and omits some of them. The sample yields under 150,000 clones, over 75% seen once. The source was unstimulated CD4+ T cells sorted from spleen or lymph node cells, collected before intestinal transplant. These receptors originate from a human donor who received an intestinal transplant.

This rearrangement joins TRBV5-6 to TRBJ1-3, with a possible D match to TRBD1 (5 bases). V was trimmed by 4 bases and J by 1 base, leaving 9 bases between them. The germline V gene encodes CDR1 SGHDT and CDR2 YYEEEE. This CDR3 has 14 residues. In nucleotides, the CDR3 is TGTGCCAGCAGCCGAAGGGGTTCTGGAAACACCATATATTTT. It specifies CASSRRGSGNTIYF.

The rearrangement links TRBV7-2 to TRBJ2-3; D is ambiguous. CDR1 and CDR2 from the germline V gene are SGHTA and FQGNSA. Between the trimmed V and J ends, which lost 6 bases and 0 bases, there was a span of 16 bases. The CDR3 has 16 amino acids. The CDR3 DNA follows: TGTGCCAGCAGGCTTAAAGGTGCGGCTAGCACAGATACGCAGTATTTT. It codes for CASRLKGAASTDTQYF.

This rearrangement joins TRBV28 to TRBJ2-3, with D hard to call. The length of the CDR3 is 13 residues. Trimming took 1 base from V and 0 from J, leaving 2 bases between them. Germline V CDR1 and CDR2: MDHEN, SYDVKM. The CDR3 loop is CASSLSSTDTQYF. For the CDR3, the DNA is TGTGCCAGCAGTTTATCTAGCACAGATACGCAGTATTTT.

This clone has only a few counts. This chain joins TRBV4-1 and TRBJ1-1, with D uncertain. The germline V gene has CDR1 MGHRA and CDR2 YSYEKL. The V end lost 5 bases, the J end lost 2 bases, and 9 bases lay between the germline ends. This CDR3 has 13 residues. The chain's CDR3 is CASSSRANTEAFF. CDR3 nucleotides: TGCGCCAGCAGCTCGAGGGCTAACACTGAAGCTTTCTTT.

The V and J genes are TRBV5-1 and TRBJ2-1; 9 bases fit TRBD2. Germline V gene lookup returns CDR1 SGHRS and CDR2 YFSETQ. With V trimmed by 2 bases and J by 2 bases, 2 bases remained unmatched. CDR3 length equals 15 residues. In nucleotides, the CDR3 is TGCGCCAGCAGCTTAGCGGGAGGCGCCTACAATGAGCAGTTCTTC. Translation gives CASSLAGGAYNEQFF.

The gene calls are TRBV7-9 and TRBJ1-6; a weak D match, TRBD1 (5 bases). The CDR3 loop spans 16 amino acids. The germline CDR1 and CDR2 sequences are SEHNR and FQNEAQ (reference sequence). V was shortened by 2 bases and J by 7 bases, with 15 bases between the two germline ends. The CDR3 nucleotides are TGTGCCAGCAGCTTAAACCCGCCAGGGAAAAATTCACCCCTCCACTTT. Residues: CASSLNPPGKNSPLHF. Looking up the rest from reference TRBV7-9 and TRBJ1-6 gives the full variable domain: DTGVSQNPRHKITKRGQNVTFRCDPISEHNRLYWYRQTLGQGPEFLTYFQNEAQLEKSRLLSDRFSAERPKGSFSTLEIQRTEQGDSAMYLCASSLNPPGKNSPLHFGNGTRLTVT.

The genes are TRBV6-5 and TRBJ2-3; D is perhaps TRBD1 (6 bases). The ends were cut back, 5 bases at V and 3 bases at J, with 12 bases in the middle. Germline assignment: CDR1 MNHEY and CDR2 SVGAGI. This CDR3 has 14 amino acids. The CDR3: CASSETGSTDTQYF. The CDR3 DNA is TGTGCCAGCAGTGAAACAGGGAGTACAGATACGCAGTATTTT.

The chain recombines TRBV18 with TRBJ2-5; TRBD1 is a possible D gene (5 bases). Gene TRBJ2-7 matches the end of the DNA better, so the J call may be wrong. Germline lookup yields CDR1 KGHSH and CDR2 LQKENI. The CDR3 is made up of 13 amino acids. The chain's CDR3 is CASSPQGYYEQYF. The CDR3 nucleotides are TGTGCCAGCTCACCACAGGGGTACTACGAGCAGTACTTC.

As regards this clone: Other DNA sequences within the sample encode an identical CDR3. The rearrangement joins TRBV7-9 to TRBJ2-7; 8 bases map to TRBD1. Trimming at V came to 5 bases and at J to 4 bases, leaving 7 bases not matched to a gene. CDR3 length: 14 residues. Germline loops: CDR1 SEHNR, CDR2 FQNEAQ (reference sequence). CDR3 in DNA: TGTGCCAGCAGCCCCGGACAGGGCTGGTACGAGCAGTACTTC. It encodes CASSPGQGWYEQYF.

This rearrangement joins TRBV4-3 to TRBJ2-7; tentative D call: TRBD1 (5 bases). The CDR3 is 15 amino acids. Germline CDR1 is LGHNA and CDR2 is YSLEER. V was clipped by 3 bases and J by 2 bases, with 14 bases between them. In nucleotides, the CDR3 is TGCGCCAGCAGCCACCTACAGGCCCCCACCTACGAGCAGTACTTC. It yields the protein CASSHLQAPTYEQYF.

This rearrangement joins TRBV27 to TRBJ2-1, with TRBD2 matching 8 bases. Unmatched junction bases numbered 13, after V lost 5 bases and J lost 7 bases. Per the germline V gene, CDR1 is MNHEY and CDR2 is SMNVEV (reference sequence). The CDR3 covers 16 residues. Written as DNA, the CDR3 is TGTGCCAGCAGTCCCATGTTGCGGGAGGTTCTGAATGAGCAGTTCTTC. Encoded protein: CASSPMLREVLNEQFF.

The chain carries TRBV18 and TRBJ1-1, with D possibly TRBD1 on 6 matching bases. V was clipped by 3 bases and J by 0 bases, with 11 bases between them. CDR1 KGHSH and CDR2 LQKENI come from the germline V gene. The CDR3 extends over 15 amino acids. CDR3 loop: CASSPNRVMNTEAFF. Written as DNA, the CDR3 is TGTGCCAGCTCACCGAACAGGGTCATGAACACTGAAGCTTTCTTT.

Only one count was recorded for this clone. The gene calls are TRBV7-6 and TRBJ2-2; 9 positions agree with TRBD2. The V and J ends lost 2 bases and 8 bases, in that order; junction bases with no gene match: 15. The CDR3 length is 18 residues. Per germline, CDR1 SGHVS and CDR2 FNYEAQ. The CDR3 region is CASSLIELAGPLSGELFF. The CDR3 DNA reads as TGTGCCAGCAGCTTAATCGAACTAGCGGGCCCCCTTAGTGGGGAGCTGTTTTTT.

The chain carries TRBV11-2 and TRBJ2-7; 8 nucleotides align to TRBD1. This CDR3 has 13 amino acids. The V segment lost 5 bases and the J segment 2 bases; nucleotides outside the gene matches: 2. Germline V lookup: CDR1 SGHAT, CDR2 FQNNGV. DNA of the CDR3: TGTGCCAGCAGCCGACAGGGGACCTACGAGCAGTACTTC. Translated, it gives CASSRQGTYEQYF.

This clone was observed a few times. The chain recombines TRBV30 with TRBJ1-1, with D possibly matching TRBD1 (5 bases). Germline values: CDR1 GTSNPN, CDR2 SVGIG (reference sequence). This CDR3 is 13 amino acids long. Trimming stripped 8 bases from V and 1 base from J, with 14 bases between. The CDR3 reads CAGLRRGNTEAFF. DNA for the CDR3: TGTGCCGGACTTCGGAGGGGGAACACTGAAGCTTTCTTT.

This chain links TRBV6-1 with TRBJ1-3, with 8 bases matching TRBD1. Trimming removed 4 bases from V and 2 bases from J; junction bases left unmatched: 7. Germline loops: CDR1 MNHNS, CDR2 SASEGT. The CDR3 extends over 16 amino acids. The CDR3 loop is CASSVLGQVAGNTIYF. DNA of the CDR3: TGTGCCAGCAGTGTCCTGGGACAGGTTGCTGGAAACACCATATATTTT.

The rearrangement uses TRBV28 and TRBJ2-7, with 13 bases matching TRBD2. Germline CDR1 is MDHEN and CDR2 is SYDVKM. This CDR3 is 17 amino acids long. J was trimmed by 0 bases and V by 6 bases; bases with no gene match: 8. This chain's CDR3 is CASRSGTSGKSSYEQYF. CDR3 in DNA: TGTGCCAGCAGGTCAGGGACTAGCGGGAAGAGCTCCTACGAGCAGTACTTC.

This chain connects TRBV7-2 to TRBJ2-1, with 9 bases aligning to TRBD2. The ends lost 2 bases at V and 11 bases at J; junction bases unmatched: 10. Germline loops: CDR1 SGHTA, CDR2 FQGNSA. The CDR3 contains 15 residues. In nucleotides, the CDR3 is TGTGCCAGCAGCTTATGGGCGGGAGGGCTGGATCAGCAGTTCTTC. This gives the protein CASSLWAGGLDQQFF.

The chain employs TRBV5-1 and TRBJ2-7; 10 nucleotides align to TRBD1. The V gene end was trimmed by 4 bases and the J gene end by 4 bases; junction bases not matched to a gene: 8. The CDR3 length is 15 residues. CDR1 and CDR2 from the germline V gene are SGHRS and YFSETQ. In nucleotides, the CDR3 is TGCGCCAGCAGCACCGACCGGGACAGGGGTTACGAGCAGTACTTC. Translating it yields CASSTDRDRGYEQYF. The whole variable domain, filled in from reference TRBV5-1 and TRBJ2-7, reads KAGVTQTPRYLIKTRGQQVTLSCSPISGHRSVSWYQQTPGQGLQFLFEYFSETQRNKGNFPGRFSGRQFSNSRSEMNVSTLELGDSALYLCASSTDRDRGYEQYFGPGTRLTVT.

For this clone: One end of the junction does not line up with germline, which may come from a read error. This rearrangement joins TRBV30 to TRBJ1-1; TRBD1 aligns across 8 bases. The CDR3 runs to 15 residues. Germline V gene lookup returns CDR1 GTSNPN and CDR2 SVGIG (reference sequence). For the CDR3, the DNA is TGTGCCCGGAGACCAGGGGGCATGGGAAGTACTGAAGCTTTCTTT. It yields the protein CARRPGGMGSTEAFF. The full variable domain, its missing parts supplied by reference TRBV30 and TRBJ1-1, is SQTIHQWPATLVQPVGSPLSLECTVEGTSNPNLYWYRQAAGRGLQLLFYSVGIGQISSEVPQNLSASRPQDRQFILSSKKLLLSDSGFYLCARRPGGMGSTEAFFGQGTRLTVV.

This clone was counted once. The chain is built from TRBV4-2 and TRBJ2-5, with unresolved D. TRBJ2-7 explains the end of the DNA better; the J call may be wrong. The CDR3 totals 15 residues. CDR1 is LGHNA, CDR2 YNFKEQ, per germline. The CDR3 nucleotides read TGTGCCAGCAGCCAAGGGTGGAACGACTCCTACGAGCAGTACTTC. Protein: CASSQGWNDSYEQYF.

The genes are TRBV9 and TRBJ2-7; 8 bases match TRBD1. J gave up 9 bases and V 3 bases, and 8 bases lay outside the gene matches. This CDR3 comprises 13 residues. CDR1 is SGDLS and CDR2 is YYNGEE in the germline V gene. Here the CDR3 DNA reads TGTGCCAGCAGCGCTACCCGGACAGGGCCGCAGTACTTC. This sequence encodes CASSATRTGPQYF.

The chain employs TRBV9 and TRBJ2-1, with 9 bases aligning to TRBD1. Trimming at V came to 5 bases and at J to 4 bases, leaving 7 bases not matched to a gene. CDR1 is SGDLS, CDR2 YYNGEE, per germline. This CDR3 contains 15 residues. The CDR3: CASREYRGRYNEQFF. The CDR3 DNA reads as TGTGCCAGCAGGGAATACAGGGGGCGGTACAATGAGCAGTTCTTC.

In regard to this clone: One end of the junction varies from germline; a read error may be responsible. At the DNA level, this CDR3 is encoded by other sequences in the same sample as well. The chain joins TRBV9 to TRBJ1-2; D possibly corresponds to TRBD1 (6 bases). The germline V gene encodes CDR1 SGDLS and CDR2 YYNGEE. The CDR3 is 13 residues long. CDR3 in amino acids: CASSTGQRNGYTF. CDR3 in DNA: TGTGCTAGCAGCACAGGACAGAGGAATGGCTACACCTTC.

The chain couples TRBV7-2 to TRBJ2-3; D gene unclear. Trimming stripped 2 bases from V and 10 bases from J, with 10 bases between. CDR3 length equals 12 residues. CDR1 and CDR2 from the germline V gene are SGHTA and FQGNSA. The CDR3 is CASSLWQSAQYF. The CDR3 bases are TGTGCCAGCAGCTTATGGCAGAGCGCGCAGTATTTT.

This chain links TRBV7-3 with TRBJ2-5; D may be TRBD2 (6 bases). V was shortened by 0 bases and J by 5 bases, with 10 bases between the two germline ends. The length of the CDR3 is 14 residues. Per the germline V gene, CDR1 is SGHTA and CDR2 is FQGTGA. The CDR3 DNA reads TGTGCCAGCAGCTTAACTACGCTAGCGGAGACCCAGTACTTC. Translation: CASSLTTLAETQYF.

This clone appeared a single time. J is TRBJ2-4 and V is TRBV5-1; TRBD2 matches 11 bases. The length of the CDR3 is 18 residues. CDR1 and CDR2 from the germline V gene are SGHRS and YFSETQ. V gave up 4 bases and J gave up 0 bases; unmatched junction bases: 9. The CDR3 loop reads CASSPGLAAGRAKNIQYF. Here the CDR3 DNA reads TGCGCCAGCAGCCCGGGACTAGCGGCCGGCAGAGCCAAAAACATTCAGTACTTC.

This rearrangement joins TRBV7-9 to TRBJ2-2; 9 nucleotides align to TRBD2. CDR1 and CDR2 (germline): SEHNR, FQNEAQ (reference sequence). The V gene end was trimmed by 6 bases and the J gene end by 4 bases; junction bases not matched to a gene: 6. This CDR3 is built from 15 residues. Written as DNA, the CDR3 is TGTGCCAGCAGTCGGCTAGCGGGGTTCACCGGGGAGCTGTTTTTT. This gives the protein CASSRLAGFTGELFF.

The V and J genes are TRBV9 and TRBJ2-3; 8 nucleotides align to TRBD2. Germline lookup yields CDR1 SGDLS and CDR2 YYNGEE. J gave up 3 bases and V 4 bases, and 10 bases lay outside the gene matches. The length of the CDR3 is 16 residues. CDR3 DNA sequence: TGTGCCAGCAGCATTTACGGGGGGGCCGGAACAGATACGCAGTATTTT. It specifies CASSIYGGAGTDTQYF.

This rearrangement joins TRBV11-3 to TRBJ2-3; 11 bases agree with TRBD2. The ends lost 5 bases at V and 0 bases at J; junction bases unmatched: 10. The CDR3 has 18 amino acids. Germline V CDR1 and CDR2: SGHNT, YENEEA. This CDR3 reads CASSGPSGGRSSTDTQYF. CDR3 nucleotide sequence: TGTGCCAGCAGCGGTCCTAGCGGGGGGAGGTCTAGCACAGATACGCAGTATTTT. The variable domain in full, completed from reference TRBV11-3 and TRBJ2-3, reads EAGVVQSPRYKIIEKKQPVAFWCNPISGHNTLYWYLQNLGQGPELLIRYENEEAVDDSQLPKDRFSAERLKGVDSTLKIQPAELGDSAVYLCASSGPSGGRSSTDTQYFGPGTRLTVL.